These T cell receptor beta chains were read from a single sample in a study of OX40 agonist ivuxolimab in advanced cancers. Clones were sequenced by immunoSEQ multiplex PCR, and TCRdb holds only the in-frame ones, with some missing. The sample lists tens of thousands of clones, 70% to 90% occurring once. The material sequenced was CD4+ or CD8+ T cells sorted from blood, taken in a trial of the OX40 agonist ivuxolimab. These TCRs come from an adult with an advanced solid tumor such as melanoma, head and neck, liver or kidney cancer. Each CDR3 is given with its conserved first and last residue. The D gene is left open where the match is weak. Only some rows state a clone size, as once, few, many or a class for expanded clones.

CDR3: CATQYRLSSYNEQFF
DNA: TGTGCCACCCAGTACCGACTTAGCTCCTACAATGAGCAGTTCTTC
D: -
J: TRBJ2-1
size: -
V: TRBV19

CDR3: CASSPAGTSDTDTQYF
DNA: TGTGCCAGCAGCCCGGCCGGGACTAGCGACACAGATACGCAGTATTTT
D: TRBD2
J: TRBJ2-3
size: -
V: TRBV9

CDR3: CASDPQERSQPQHF
DNA: TGCGCCAGCGACCCCCAGGAGAGGAGTCAGCCCCAGCATTTT
D: -
J: TRBJ1-5
size: -
V: TRBV10-2

CDR3: CASRATNTEAFF
DNA: TGCGCCAGCAGAGCGACGAACACTGAAGCTTTCTTT
D: -
J: TRBJ1-1
size: few
V: TRBV5-1

CDR3: CASSFSGTRPDGYTF
DNA: TGTGCCAGCAGCTTTTCCGGGACCCGCCCCGATGGCTACACCTTC
D: -
J: TRBJ1-2
size: -
V: TRBV7-9

CDR3: CASSSPSGGGTDTQYF
DNA: TGTGCCAGCAGCTCCCCTAGCGGGGGGGGGACAGATACGCAGTATTTT
D: TRBD2
J: TRBJ2-3
size: -
V: TRBV7-6

CDR3: CASSFSGTSGIYHEQFF
DNA: TGTGCCAGCAGCTTTTCGGGGACTAGCGGGATCTATCATGAGCAGTTCTTC
D: TRBD2
J: TRBJ2-1
size: -
V: TRBV7-8

CDR3: CASRRAGSRGPDTQYF
DNA: TGTGCCAGCAGGCGGGCAGGGTCCCGAGGACCAGATACGCAGTATTTT
D: -
J: TRBJ2-3
size: -
V: TRBV7-9

CDR3: CASSLGQGMGPYNEQFF
DNA: TGTGCCAGCAGCCTGGGACAGGGGATGGGGCCCTACAATGAGCAGTTCTTC
D: TRBD1
J: TRBJ2-1
size: -
V: TRBV7-3

CDR3: CASSDRTAEQYF
DNA: TGTGCCAGCAGCGACCGGACGGCCGAGCAGTACTTC
D: -
J: TRBJ2-7
size: -
V: TRBV7-9

CDR3: CASRKGGTMNTEAFF
DNA: TGTGCCAGCAGGAAGGGAGGAACCATGAACACTGAAGCTTTCTTT
D: -
J: TRBJ1-1
size: -
V: TRBV27

CDR3: CASSTGGWADTQYF
DNA: TGTGCCAGCAGTACAGGGGGATGGGCAGATACGCAGTATTTT
D: TRBD1
J: TRBJ2-3
size: -
V: TRBV7-3

CDR3: CASRPPGSSGANVLTF
DNA: TGTGCCAGCAGGCCCCCGGGCAGCTCTGGGGCCAACGTCCTGACTTTC
D: -
J: TRBJ2-6
size: -
V: TRBV7-9

CDR3: CASSLTVAFDEQFF
DNA: TGTGCCAGCAGCTTAACGGTCGCGTTCGATGAGCAGTTCTTC
D: -
J: TRBJ2-1
size: -
V: TRBV7-3

CDR3: CASSAGTGGYEQYF
DNA: TGTGCCAGCAGTGCCGGGACAGGGGGTTACGAGCAGTACTTC
D: TRBD1
J: TRBJ2-7
size: -
V: TRBV27

CDR3: CASSSLPGPGRGNTIYF
DNA: TGTGCCAGCAGTTCTCTGCCGGGACCCGGCCGTGGAAACACCATATATTTT
D: -
J: TRBJ1-3
size: -
V: TRBV27

CDR3: CASSIETGFNEKLFF
DNA: TGTGCCAGTAGTATAGAAACCGGGTTTAATGAAAAACTGTTTTTT
D: -
J: TRBJ1-4
size: -
V: TRBV19

CDR3: CASSIAGGHGNEQFF
DNA: TGTGCCAGCAGCATAGCGGGGGGGCATGGGAATGAGCAGTTCTTC
D: TRBD2
J: TRBJ2-1
size: -
V: TRBV5-6

CDR3: CASSLGGTTVFEQYF
DNA: TGTGCCAGCAGCTTAGGAGGGACCACGGTCTTCGAGCAGTACTTC
D: -
J: TRBJ2-7
size: -
V: TRBV7-6

CDR3: CASATSGGYEQYF
DNA: TGTGCCAGCGCGACTAGCGGGGGGTACGAGCAGTACTTC
D: TRBD2
J: TRBJ2-7
size: -
V: TRBV6-5

CDR3: CASGFYTDTQYF
DNA: TGTGCCAGCGGCTTTTACACAGATACGCAGTATTTT
D: -
J: TRBJ2-3
size: -
V: TRBV27

CDR3: CASSLASGANVLTF
DNA: TGCGCCAGCAGCTTGGCCTCTGGGGCCAACGTCCTGACTTTC
D: -
J: TRBJ2-6
size: once
V: TRBV5-1

CDR3: CAWSRGFGYTF
DNA: TGTGCCTGGAGCAGGGGTTTTGGCTACACCTTC
D: -
J: TRBJ1-2
size: once
V: TRBV30

CDR3: CAISERRDRNYNEQFF
DNA: TGTGCCATCAGTGAGCGAAGGGACCGGAACTACAATGAGCAGTTCTTC
D: -
J: TRBJ2-1
size: -
V: TRBV10-3

CDR3: CASRPILGEQYF
DNA: TGTGCCAGCAGACCAATTTTAGGCGAGCAGTACTTC
D: -
J: TRBJ2-7
size: -
V: TRBV28

CDR3: CAVGQGQFF
DNA: TGTGCCGTAGGTCAGGGGCAGTTCTTC
D: -
J: TRBJ2-1
size: -
V: TRBV27

CDR3: CASSLWRGTDTQYF
DNA: TGTGCCAGCAGTTTGTGGAGGGGCACAGATACGCAGTATTTT
D: -
J: TRBJ2-3
size: -
V: TRBV27

CDR3: CASSPTAGTYEQYF
DNA: TGTGCCAGTAGTCCAACCGCGGGGACCTACGAGCAGTACTTC
D: -
J: TRBJ2-7
size: -
V: TRBV19

CDR3: CAIGTERGGFYEQYF
DNA: TGTGCCATCGGGACGGAGCGGGGGGGCTTCTACGAGCAGTACTTC
D: TRBD2
J: TRBJ2-7
size: -
V: TRBV10-3

CDR3: CASSAGTGGYEQYF
DNA: TGCGCCAGCAGTGCCGGGACAGGGGGCTACGAGCAGTACTTC
D: TRBD1
J: TRBJ2-7
size: -
V: TRBV10-1

CDR3: CASMRRQITGELFF
DNA: TGTGCCAGCATGCGTCGACAGATCACCGGGGAGCTGTTTTTT
D: -
J: TRBJ2-2
size: -
V: TRBV27

CDR3: CASSLRGGGAYEQYF
DNA: TGTGCCAGCAGTTTAAGGGGCGGGGGCGCCTACGAGCAGTACTTC
D: -
J: TRBJ2-7
size: -
V: TRBV27

CDR3: CASSNSGGGTNTEAFF
DNA: TGTGCCAGTAGTAATTCAGGGGGCGGGACGAACACTGAAGCTTTCTTT
D: TRBD1
J: TRBJ1-1
size: -
V: TRBV19

CDR3: CASSPWGAGQGALSYEQYF
DNA: TGTGCCAGCAGCCCCTGGGGAGCGGGACAGGGGGCTCTCTCCTACGAGCAGTACTTC
D: TRBD1
J: TRBJ2-7
size: -
V: TRBV7-9

CDR3: CASSQFQGPTQYF
DNA: TGCGCCAGCAGCCAATTCCAGGGGCCGACCCAGTACTTC
D: -
J: TRBJ2-5
size: -
V: TRBV4-1

CDR3: CASSLRRRAPDTQYF
DNA: TGTGCCAGCAGCTTGAGACGACGTGCCCCAGATACGCAGTATTTT
D: -
J: TRBJ2-3
size: -
V: TRBV5-6

CDR3: CSVGATSGWSDEQFF
DNA: TGCAGCGTTGGGGCGACTAGCGGGTGGAGCGATGAGCAGTTCTTC
D: TRBD2
J: TRBJ2-1
size: -
V: TRBV29-1